This entry describes one T cell receptor (beta chain). Only one count was recorded for this clone. Its target antigen remains unknown. Qualities for individual bases were not recorded, and no much larger clone is one base off. This sample stems from a study of radiotherapy plus CTLA-4 blockade in lung cancer (dated by TCRdb to 2017 to 2018). Some background on the complete study: Among enrolled patients, 15% to 20% had an objective response and roughly 31% reached disease control. Here is what the overall study found, with its caveats: After treatment with radiotherapy and ipilimumab, TCR clones that originated in tumors expanded in peripheral blood. Early dynamic changes in blood T cell clones, together with increased serum interferon-beta after radiation, were reported as the strongest predictors of response.

The CDR3 covers 17 residues, taking in both the cysteine and the phenylalanine. Only CDR3 DNA remains: 51 bases, in frame from the first base. Compared with germline, V lacks 1 base and J lacks 4 bases; bases without a gene match: 5. CDR1 and CDR2 are drawn from the germline V gene: SGHDT, YYEEEE. Focal radiation therapy combined with CTLA-4 blockade (ipilimumab) was tested in patients with chemo-refractory metastatic non-small-cell lung cancer. To prepare the library, the immunoSEQ multiplex PCR assay was applied. TCRdb obtained this table from immuneACCESS and retained in-frame rearrangements with V and J assigned. These tables miss some clones; where compared with another copy, unresolved V genes account for less than half of the shortfall, and the remainder is unexplained. Present in this sample are some 41,000 clones, 65% to 70% of which were seen just once. The leading ten clones occupy around 23% of the sample.

Rearrangement joined TRBV5-6 to TRBJ2-2, and TRBD2 aligns with 12 junction nucleotides. The sequenced sample was peripheral blood, obtained from a patient treated with radiotherapy plus ipilimumab. The source is a human donor with non-small cell lung cancer who had a partial response to radiotherapy plus ipilimumab. The DNA sequence reads TGTGCCAGCAGCTTGAGCCCGGGACTAGCGGGCACCGGGGAGCTGTTTTTT. This sequence encodes CASSLSPGLAGTGELFF. Reference TRBV5-6 and TRBJ2-2 genes cover what lies past the CDR3, so the full variable domain is DAGVTQSPTHLIKTRGQQVTLRCSPKSGHDTVSWYQQALGQGPQFIFQYYEEEERQRGNFPDRFSGHQFPNYSSELNVNALLLGDSALYLCASSLSPGLAGTGELFFGEGSRLTVL.